The T cell receptor (beta chain) described here comes from a study of T cell responses to AZD1222 COVID-19 vaccine (dated by TCRdb to the early 2020s). For context, the study as a whole: AZD1222 recipients given second doses at about 4 weeks or at about 12 weeks were pooled, since spike-specific TCR depth and breadth were not found to differ between the two schedules. Trial participants were enrolled by age into subgroups of 18-55, 56-69 and 70-plus years, and around 150, 29 and 61 TCR-sequenced participants, respectively, were included in these subgroups. A total of 240 or so trial participants underwent TCR sequencing, of whom 207 had received two doses of AZD1222 and some 26 had received two doses of the MenACWY control vaccine.

For this clone: This clone's antigen is unknown. No base-level quality is on record; no much larger clone is a single base apart.

The sample's time point label, in plain terms: baseline before first vaccination. Vaccinee samples were obtained from the UK trials COV001 and COV002, which included a single-blind randomized controlled phase 2/3 trial of AZD1222 (ChAdOx1 nCoV-19) in healthy adults. For TCRbeta chain sequencing, PBMC samples from trial participants were taken at day 0 and at day 28 after the second dose. The CDR3 regions of human TCRbeta chains were analyzed by immunosequencing. On the study's bioinformatics: Repertoire TCRs were checked for matches against a reference library of SARS-CoV-2-specific TCRs that had been generated using the MIRA antigen-specificity platform. Breadth meant the fraction of unique TCRs that were SARS-CoV-2-associated, whereas depth meant the fraction of total T cells that were SARS-CoV-2-associated. Using the MIRA data, each spike-specific TCR was mapped to the spike region that the TCR reacts to and placed in a CD4 or CD8 class. Log10-transformed breadth and depth values were compared by one-way ANOVA with Sidak's multiple comparisons tests. Imported from immuneACCESS, the table was reduced by TCRdb to in-frame sequences with V and J called. These copies leave out some clones; in studies compared against another copy, an unresolved V gene accounts for under half, and the cause of the remainder is not known. That table furnishes V, J and clone size, whereas the DNA furnished D and trimming. The sample table records roughly 100,000 clones; around 82% of these occur just once. 15% to 20% of the sample goes to the ten largest clones.

Reading from cysteine to phenylalanine, the CDR3 counts 14 amino acids. Kept here is only the CDR3 DNA, which spans 42 bases and is read in frame from base 1. V ends up 4 bases short and J 7 bases short, with an unmatched junction base count of 10. For CDR1 and CDR2, the germline V gene lists MNHEY and SVGAGI. Results and caveats for the whole study, not just this receptor: A significant rise in spike-specific TCR breadth and depth was observed after two AZD1222 doses relative to day 0 and relative to MenACWY recipients. The 56-69-year group was small, and its depth increase did not reach significance, likely because of low power. Most participants were white British and females outnumbered males, and the authors suggested that clonal diversity may have been underestimated. Only five to seven AZD1222 recipients were SARS-CoV-2 seropositive at baseline, limiting conclusions about previously exposed vaccinees. Reportedly, almost half of the unique spike-specific TCRs recognized epitopes lying outside the regions that are mutated in the B.1.351 and B.1.1.7 variants. CD4 TCRs associated with the vaccine covered the entire spike protein, and the dominant responses were in regions 160-218 and 743-854. Because no samples from the day 14 peak response were available, repertoires could be characterized only after the peak T cell response.

Here the chain combines TRBV6-5 and TRBJ2-7, with 7 central nucleotides matching TRBD1. This sequence originates from an adult in good health. The sample here was peripheral blood, taken on day 0 of AZD1222 vaccination. The CDR3 in this case is CASSWDSRAREQYF. DNA sequence: TGTGCCAGCAGTTGGGACAGTCGGGCTCGGGAGCAGTACTTC.